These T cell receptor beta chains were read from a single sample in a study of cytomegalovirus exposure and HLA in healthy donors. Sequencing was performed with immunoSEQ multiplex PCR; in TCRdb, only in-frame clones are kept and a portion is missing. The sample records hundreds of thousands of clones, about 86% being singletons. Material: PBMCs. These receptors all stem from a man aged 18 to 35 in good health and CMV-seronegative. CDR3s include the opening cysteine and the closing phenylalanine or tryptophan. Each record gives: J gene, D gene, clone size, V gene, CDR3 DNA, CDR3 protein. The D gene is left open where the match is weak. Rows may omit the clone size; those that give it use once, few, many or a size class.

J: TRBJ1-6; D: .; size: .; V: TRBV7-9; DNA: TGTGCCAGCAGCTACACACTACAGGTCCCCTGGTCCTATAATTCACCCCTCCACTTT; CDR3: CASSYTLQVPWSYNSPLHF
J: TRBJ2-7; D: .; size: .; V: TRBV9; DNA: TGTGCCAGCAGCGTAGGTGACACCACCTACGAGCAGTACTTC; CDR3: CASSVGDTTYEQYF
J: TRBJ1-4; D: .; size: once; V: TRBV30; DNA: TGTGCCTGGAGTGTACTACGCGTGGACTACAGGTTCGACCCAGAAAAACTGTTTTTT; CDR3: CAWSVLRVDYRFDPEKLFF
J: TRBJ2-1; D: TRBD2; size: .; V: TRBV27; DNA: TGTGCCAGCAGTCCTGGGACTAGTGGGGGTAATGAGCAGTTCTTC; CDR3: CASSPGTSGGNEQFF
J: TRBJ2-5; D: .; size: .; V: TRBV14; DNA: TGTGCCAGCAGCCAAGCCGGGACCCAGTACTTC; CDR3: CASSQAGTQYF
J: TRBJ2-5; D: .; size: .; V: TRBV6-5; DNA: TGTGCCAGCAGCGGTAGGACAGAGCGTGAGACCCAGTACTTC; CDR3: CASSGRTERETQYF
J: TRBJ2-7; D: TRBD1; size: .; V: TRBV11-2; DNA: TGTGCCAGCAGAGTTCCGGGACAGGGGAAACACGAGCAGTACTTC; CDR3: CASRVPGQGKHEQYF
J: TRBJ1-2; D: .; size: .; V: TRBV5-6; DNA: TGTGCCAGCAGCTTAACGGGCTATGGCTACACCTTC; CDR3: CASSLTGYGYTF
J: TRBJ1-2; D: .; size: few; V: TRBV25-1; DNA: TGTGCCATCTCGGTTGGCTATGGCTACACCTTC; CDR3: CAISVGYGYTF
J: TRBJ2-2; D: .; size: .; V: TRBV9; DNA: TGTGCCAGCAGCTCCCGTAGCGCCGGGGAGCTGTTTTTT; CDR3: CASSSRSAGELFF
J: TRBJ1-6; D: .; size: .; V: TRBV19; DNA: TGTGCCAGTAGGAGGGAATATTCACCCCTCCACTTT; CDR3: CASRREYSPLHF
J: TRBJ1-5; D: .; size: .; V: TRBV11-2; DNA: TGTGCCAACGACCGGAGGGGTGGCGGTCAGCCCCAGCATTTT; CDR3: CANDRRGGGQPQHF
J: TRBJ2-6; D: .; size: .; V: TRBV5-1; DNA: TGCGCCAGCAGCCAACAGGGTTCTGGGGCCAACGTCCTGACTTTC; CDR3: CASSQQGSGANVLTF
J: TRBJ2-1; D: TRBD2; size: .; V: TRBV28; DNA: TGTGCCAGCACCGTACTAGCGCAGACCTACAATGAGCAGTTCTTC; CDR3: CASTVLAQTYNEQFF
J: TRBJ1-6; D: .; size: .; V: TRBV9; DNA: TGTGCCAGCAGCGTAGCTAGCAGGGGCTCCTATAATTCACCCCTCCACTTT; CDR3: CASSVASRGSYNSPLHF
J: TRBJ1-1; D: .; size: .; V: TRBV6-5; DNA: TGTGCCAGCAGTTACGGTGGGGGGTCTGAAGCTTTCTTT; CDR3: CASSYGGGSEAFF
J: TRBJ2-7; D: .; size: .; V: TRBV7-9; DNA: TGTGCCAGCAGCTTACTTTCCGGACTTAACTACGAGCAGTACTTC; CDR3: CASSLLSGLNYEQYF
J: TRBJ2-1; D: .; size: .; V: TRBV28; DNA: TGTGCCAGCCTCCGAGGGTTCAGAGGCGATGAGCAGTTCTTC; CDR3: CASLRGFRGDEQFF
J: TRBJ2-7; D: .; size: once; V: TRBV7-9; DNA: TGTGCCTGCGGGGACTCAATCGACCACGAGCAGTACTTC; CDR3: CACGDSIDHEQYF
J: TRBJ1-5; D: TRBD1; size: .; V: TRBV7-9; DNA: TGTGCCAGCAGCGTACAGGGACAGAGCCAGCCCCAGCATTTT; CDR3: CASSVQGQSQPQHF
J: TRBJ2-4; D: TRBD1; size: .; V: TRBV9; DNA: TGTGCCAGCAGCGTAGCTCCGACAGGGGGACGGAACATTCAGTACTTC; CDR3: CASSVAPTGGRNIQYF
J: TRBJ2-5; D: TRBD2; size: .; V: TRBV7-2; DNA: TGTGCCAGCAGCTCCTCGCGGGAGACGAAAGAGACCCAGTACTTC; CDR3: CASSSSRETKETQYF
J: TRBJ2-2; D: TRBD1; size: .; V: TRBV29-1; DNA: TGCAGCGTTGAAGGGGTTACAGGGGGCGGCACCGGGGAGCTGTTTTTT; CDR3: CSVEGVTGGGTGELFF
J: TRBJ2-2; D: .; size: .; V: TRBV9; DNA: TGTGCCAGCAGCGTCTCAGGGGGGTTAGCGACGGACGCCGGGGAGCTGTTTTTT; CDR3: CASSVSGGLATDAGELFF
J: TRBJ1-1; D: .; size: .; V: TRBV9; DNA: TGTGCCAGCAGCGTAGGACTCGGGGATACGGCTTTCTTT; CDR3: CASSVGLGDTAFF
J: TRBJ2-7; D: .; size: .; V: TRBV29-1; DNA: TGCAGCGTCGCTACCCTCAACAGCTACGAGCAGTACTTC; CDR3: CSVATLNSYEQYF
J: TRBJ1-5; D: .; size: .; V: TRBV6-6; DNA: TGTGCCAGCAGTCTAGGACAGATGTACAATCAGCCCCAGCATTTT; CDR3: CASSLGQMYNQPQHF
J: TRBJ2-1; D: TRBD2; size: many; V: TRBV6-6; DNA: TGTGCCAGCAGCCTAGCGGGAGAGGTCAATGAGCAGTTCTTC; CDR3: CASSLAGEVNEQFF